A selection of T cell receptor beta chains follows, all from one sample in a study of blood T cell repertoires in COVID-19. Data came from immunoSEQ multiplex PCR; TCRdb stores just in-frame clones and leaves some out. Of approximately 59,000 clones listed, over 65% are singletons. The sample consisted of peripheral blood. Receptors were obtained from a middle-aged man with active COVID-19. Both conserved end residues are part of each CDR3. Fields, in order: J gene, clone size, D gene, V gene, CDR3 protein. The D gene is left open where the match is weak. Clone size is given for some rows only: seen once, a few or many times, or a class if the clone is expanded.

J: TRBJ1-5; size: NA; D: TRBD1; V: TRBV18; CDR3: CASSPRRQGIQPQHF
J: TRBJ2-7; size: once; D: TRBD2; V: TRBV9; CDR3: CASSPHQAGLTYEQYF
J: TRBJ1-1; size: NA; D: NA; V: TRBV5-1; CDR3: CASSFDGQIKGTEAFF
J: TRBJ1-1; size: few; D: NA; V: TRBV9; CDR3: CASSGGGNTEAFF
J: TRBJ2-1; size: NA; D: NA; V: TRBV6-4; CDR3: CASSDSSRPGRVSEQFF
J: TRBJ2-3; size: NA; D: TRBD2; V: TRBV11-2; CDR3: CASSAGLAGGLSTDTQYF
J: TRBJ1-1; size: NA; D: NA; V: TRBV27; CDR3: CASSFSGGGDTEAFF
J: TRBJ2-7; size: NA; D: NA; V: TRBV10-2; CDR3: CATTSAYEQYF
J: TRBJ1-2; size: NA; D: TRBD1; V: TRBV6-5; CDR3: CASRRQGAGYGYTF
J: TRBJ2-6; size: once; D: NA; V: TRBV10-3; CDR3: CAINSGEAGANVLTF
J: TRBJ2-1; size: once; D: TRBD2; V: TRBV3-1/TRBV3-2; CDR3: CASSQAGGSNEQFF
J: TRBJ1-2; size: NA; D: NA; V: TRBV18; CDR3: CASSPVGLQSRYGYTF
J: TRBJ1-4; size: few; D: TRBD1; V: TRBV5-1; CDR3: CASSLERTGGEKLFF
J: TRBJ2-3; size: once; D: NA; V: TRBV4-2; CDR3: CASSHNVKGTTWEDTQYF
J: TRBJ1-6; size: NA; D: NA; V: TRBV27; CDR3: CASSSGGGSSPLHF
J: TRBJ2-1; size: NA; D: NA; V: TRBV4-2; CDR3: CASSQDEGNEQFF
J: TRBJ1-1; size: few; D: NA; V: TRBV29-1; CDR3: CSVGAGLNTEAFF
J: TRBJ1-5; size: NA; D: NA; V: TRBV27; CDR3: CASSPRGAGQPQHF
J: TRBJ2-1; size: NA; D: NA; V: TRBV6-6; CDR3: CASSPDSGSEEQFF
J: TRBJ1-1; size: NA; D: NA; V: TRBV29-1; CDR3: CSASVGASEAFF
J: TRBJ2-3; size: NA; D: TRBD2; V: TRBV19; CDR3: CASSIYGLAGRTDTQYF
J: TRBJ1-4; size: NA; D: TRBD1; V: TRBV6-1; CDR3: CASSERSTGGKLFF
J: TRBJ2-1; size: NA; D: TRBD2; V: TRBV19; CDR3: CASSNLLAGRTYNEQFF